This T cell receptor beta chain is from a study of OX40 agonist ivuxolimab in advanced cancers. Whole-study context: Averaging around 60 years in age, with a range of roughly 20 to 79, the cohort was more than 75% male. Findings and caveats of the study: Dose levels from 0.1 to 3.0 mg/kg saw CD4+ and CD8+ blood T cells expand clonally by week 6. Low clonal expansion, among the lowest seen, marked partial responders at 0.1-3.0 mg/kg.

Here immunoSEQ multiplex PCR was the method, and the copy in TCRdb shows in-frame clones only, minus some. The sample lists tens of thousands of clones; 75% to 90% were seen once. This clone was counted once. Its antigen is still unknown. A read error may account for a junction end that differs from germline. The clonotype originates from an adult with an advanced solid tumor such as melanoma, head and neck, liver or kidney cancer. Material: CD4+ or CD8+ T cells sorted from blood, obtained in a trial of the OX40 agonist ivuxolimab.

CDR3 DNA: TGTGCCAGCAGTTCCTCCCTCTTGAGGCATTTT. It specifies CASSSSLLRHF. The chain carries TRBV28 and TRBJ2-3; no reliable D call. Germline CDR1 reads MDHEN; CDR2 reads SYDVKM. The CDR3 is 11 residues long.